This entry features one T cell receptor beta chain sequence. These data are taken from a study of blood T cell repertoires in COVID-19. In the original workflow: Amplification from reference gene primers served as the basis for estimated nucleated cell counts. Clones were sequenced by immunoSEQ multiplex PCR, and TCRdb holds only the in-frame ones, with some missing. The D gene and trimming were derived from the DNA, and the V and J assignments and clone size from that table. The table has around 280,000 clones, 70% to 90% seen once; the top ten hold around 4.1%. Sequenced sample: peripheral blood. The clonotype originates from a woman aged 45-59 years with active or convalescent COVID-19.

CDR3 sequence reads: CAWGATGEWGYTF. CDR3 sequence (DNA): TGTGCCTGGGGGGCTACAGGGGAGTGGGGCTACACCTTC. The gene calls are TRBV30 and TRBJ1-2; 7 nucleotides line up with TRBD1. The V segment lost 5 bases and the J segment 8 bases; nucleotides outside the gene matches: 11. The CDR3 contains 13 residues. Looked up from germline, CDR1 is GTSNPN and CDR2 is SVGIG (reference sequence).